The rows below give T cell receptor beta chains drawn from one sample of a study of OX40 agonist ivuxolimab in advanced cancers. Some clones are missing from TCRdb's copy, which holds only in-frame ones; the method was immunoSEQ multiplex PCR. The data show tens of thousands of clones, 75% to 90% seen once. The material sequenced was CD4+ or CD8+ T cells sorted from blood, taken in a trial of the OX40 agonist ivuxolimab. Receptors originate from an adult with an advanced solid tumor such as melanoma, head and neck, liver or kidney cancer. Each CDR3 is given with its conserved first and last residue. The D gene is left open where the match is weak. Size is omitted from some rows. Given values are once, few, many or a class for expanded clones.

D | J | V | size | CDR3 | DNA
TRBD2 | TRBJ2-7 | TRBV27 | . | CASSWTSGYEQYF | TGTGCCAGCAGTTGGACTAGCGGATACGAGCAGTACTTC
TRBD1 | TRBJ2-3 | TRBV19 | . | CASSSTGGFWADTQYF | TGTGCCAGTAGTTCAACAGGGGGATTTTGGGCAGATACGCAGTATTTT
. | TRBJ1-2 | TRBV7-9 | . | CASSSGYGYTF | TGTGCCAGCAGCTCAGGGTATGGCTACACCTTC
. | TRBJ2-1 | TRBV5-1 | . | CASSWSGVSYNEQFF | TGCGCCAGCAGCTGGTCAGGGGTCTCCTACAATGAGCAGTTCTTC
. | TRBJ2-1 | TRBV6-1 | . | CASSGDLSSYNEQFF | TGTGCCAGCAGTGGGGACTTGAGCTCCTACAATGAGCAGTTCTTC
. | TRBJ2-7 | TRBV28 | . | CASSLQGGEYEQYF | TGTGCCAGCAGTTTACAAGGGGGTGAATACGAGCAGTACTTC
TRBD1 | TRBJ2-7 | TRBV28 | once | CASRRGQNYEQYF | TGTGCCAGCAGGAGGGGACAGAACTACGAGCAGTACTTC
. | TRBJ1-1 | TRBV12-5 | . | CASGVGGGGNTEAFF | TGTGCTAGTGGTGTCGGGGGCGGCGGGAACACTGAAGCTTTCTTT
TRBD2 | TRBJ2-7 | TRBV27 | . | CASSQGLAGYEQYF | TGTGCCAGCAGTCAGGGACTAGCGGGGTACGAGCAGTACTTC
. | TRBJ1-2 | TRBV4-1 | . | CASSPTEARVYGYTF | TGCGCCAGCAGCCCGACTGAAGCCAGGGTCTATGGCTACACCTTC
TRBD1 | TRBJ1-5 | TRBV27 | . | CASRPGQGASNQPQHF | TGTGCCAGCAGGCCAGGGCAGGGGGCGAGCAATCAGCCCCAGCATTTT
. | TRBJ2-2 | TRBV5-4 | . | CASSFVENTGELFF | TGTGCCAGCAGCTTTGTAGAAAACACCGGGGAGCTGTTTTTT
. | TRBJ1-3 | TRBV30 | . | CAWTQGTKQTIYF | TGTGCCTGGACACAGGGTACAAAACAGACCATATATTTT
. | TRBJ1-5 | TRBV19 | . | CASGKFGDYSNQPQHF | TGTGCCAGTGGAAAATTTGGGGATTATAGCAATCAGCCCCAGCATTTT
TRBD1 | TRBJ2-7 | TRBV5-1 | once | CASRDSSYEQYF | TGCGCCAGCCGGGACAGCTCCTACGAGCAGTACTTC
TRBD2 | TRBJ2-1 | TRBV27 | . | CASSSLGAGKEDEQFF | TGTGCCAGCAGTTCCCTCGGAGCGGGAAAAGAGGATGAGCAGTTCTTC
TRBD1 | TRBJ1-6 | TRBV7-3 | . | CASSLGRGLNSPLHF | TGTGCCAGCAGCTTAGGGAGGGGGCTGAATTCACCCCTCCACTTT
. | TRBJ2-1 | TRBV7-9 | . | CASSWDLVNEQFF | TGTGCCAGCAGCTGGGACTTAGTCAATGAGCAGTTCTTC
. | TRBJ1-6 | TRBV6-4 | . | CASSGQYNSPLHF | TGTGCCAGCAGTGGACAGTATAATTCACCCCTCCACTTT
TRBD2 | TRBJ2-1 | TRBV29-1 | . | CSVTLAGAIYNEQFF | TGCAGCGTTACACTAGCGGGGGCAATCTACAATGAGCAGTTCTTC
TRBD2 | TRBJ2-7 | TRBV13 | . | CASSYSSGGLDEQYF | TGTGCCAGCAGCTACTCTAGCGGGGGCCTTGACGAGCAGTACTTC
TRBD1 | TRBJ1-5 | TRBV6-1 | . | CASSEDRGLSNQPQHF | TGTGCCAGCAGTGAGGACAGGGGGCTTAGCAATCAGCCCCAGCATTTT
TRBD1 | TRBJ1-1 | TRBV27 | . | CASSVNRGWRAEAFF | TGTGCCAGCAGTGTTAACAGGGGTTGGAGGGCTGAAGCTTTCTTT
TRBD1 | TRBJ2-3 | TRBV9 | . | CASSFPRGQPDTQYF | TGTGCCAGCAGCTTTCCCAGGGGGCAGCCGGATACGCAGTATTTT
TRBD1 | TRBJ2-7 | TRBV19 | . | CASRQGAHEQYF | TGTGCCAGTAGGCAGGGGGCCCACGAGCAGTACTTC
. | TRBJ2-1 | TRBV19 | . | CASSISDNSYNEQFF | TGTGCCAGTAGTATCTCGGATAATTCCTACAATGAGCAGTTCTTC
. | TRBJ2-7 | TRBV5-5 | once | CASSLKDGTYEQYF | TGTGCCAGCAGCTTGAAGGACGGAACCTACGAGCAGTACTTC
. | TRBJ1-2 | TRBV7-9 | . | CASSSTGLGYTF | TGTGCCAGCAGTTCCACAGGGTTAGGCTACACCTTC
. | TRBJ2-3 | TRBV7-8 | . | CASSLAGEGGGLTDTQYF | TGTGCCAGCAGCTTAGCGGGCGAGGGAGGGGGCCTCACAGATACGCAGTATTTT
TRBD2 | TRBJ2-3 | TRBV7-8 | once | CASIPPRGGTLTDTQYF | TGTGCCAGCATCCCACCCCGCGGGGGGACCCTTACAGATACGCAGTATTTT
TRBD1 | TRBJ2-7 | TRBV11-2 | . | CASSGTGPYEQYF | TGTGCCAGCAGCGGGACAGGTCCCTACGAGCAGTACTTC
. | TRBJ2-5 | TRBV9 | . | CASSEGDKGLETQYF | TGTGCCAGCAGCGAGGGGGACAAGGGGTTGGAGACCCAGTACTTC
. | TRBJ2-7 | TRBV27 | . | CASSLQYSYEQYF | TGTGCCAGCAGTCTCCAATATTCCTACGAGCAGTACTTC
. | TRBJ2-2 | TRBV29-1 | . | CSVSTGELFF | TGCAGCGTTTCTACCGGGGAGCTGTTTTTT
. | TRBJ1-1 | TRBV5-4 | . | CASSFAVGTEAFF | TGTGCCAGCAGCTTTGCGGTGGGAACTGAAGCTTTCTTT
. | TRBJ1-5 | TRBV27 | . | CASSLSRTGSQPQHF | TGTGCCAGCAGTTTATCGCGTACAGGGTCTCAGCCCCAGCATTTT
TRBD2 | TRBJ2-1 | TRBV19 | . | CASSFLARGLREDEQFF | TGTGCCAGTAGTTTCCTAGCTCGGGGACTAAGAGAGGATGAGCAGTTCTTC
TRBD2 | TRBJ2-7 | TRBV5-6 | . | CASSLARERFEQYF | TGTGCCAGCAGCTTGGCGCGGGAGCGGTTCGAGCAGTACTTC
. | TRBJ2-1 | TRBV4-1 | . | CASSQDTVGGPYNEQFF | TGCGCCAGCAGCCAAGATACGGTGGGGGGACCATACAATGAGCAGTTCTTC
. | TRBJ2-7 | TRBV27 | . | CASSLSPTYEQYF | TGTGCCAGCAGTTTATCCCCAACCTACGAGCAGTACTTC
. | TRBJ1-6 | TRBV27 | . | CASSRGDGRNSPLHF | TGTGCCAGCAGCCGTGGGGACGGGCGGAATTCACCCCTCCACTTT
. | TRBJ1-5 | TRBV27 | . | CASSHGRDQPQHF | TGTGCCAGCAGTCACGGCCGGGATCAGCCCCAGCATTTT
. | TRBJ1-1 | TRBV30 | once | CACRELGTEAFF | TGTGCCTGCCGGGAACTGGGGACTGAAGCTTTCTTT
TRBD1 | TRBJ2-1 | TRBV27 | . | CASSGTGGNVQFF | TGTGCCAGCAGTGGGACAGGGGGCAATGTGCAGTTCTTC